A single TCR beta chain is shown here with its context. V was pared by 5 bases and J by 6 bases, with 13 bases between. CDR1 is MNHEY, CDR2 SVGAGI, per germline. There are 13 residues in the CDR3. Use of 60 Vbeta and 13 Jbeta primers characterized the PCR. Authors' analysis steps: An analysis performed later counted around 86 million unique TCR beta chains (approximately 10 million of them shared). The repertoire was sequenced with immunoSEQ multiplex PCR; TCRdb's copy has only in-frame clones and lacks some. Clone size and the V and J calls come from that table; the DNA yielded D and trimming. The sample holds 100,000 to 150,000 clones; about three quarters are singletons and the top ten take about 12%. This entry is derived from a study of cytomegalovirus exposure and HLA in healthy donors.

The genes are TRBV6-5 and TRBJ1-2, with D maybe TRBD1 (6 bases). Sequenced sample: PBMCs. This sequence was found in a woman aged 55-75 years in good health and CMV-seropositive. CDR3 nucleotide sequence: TGTGCCAGCAGTAACGGGGGGCGCGATGGCTACACCTTC. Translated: CASSNGGRDGYTF.